The 11 T cell receptor beta chains in this list originate from one sample, sequenced in a study of CXCR3-negative and CXCR3-positive naive CD8 T cells (dated by TCRdb to the late 2010s). Results and caveats for the whole study, not just this receptor: Compared with CXCR3-negative naive cells, CXCR3-positive naive cells had TRB CDR3s with higher hydrophobicity (lower Kidera factor 4), lower energy, and higher strength and volume indices.

The instrument given in TCRdb is NextSeq 550. The Human TCR Profiling Kit (MiLaboratory) was used to prepare UMI-labeled 5' RACE TRB cDNA libraries. Once TCRdb had reprocessed the reads, it stored one entry per CDR3 protein sequence and supplied no DNA. This specimen's table enumerates 100,000 to 150,000 distinct CDR3 sequences. The ten largest account for 0.4% to 0.5% of the sample. Antigens of these TCRs are unknown. Source material: naive CXCR3+ CD8+ T cells from blood. What the cell subset or site label conveys for this sample: CD45RO-CCR7+CD27+CD95- naive CD8+ T cells expressing CXCR3 (TNR3+). Receptors originate from a human donor in good health. Some clones in this sample may be carry-over from other donors' samples.

This chain uses TRBV20-1 with TRBJ2-1; checking the TCRdb D call of TRBD2 is not possible without DNA. Germline V gene sequence: CDR1 DFQATT, CDR2 SNEGSKA (reference sequence). This CDR3 contains 15 residues. The CDR3 sequence is CSGKGLAGDYNEQFF.

The rearrangement links TRBV12-3 or TRBV12-4 to TRBJ2-2; TCRdb designates TRBD1, a call that cannot be tested without DNA. The CDR3 loop spans 15 amino acids. The CDR3 reads CASGPPGRLTGELFF.

The chain uses TRBV28 and TRBJ2-1; TCRdb's D gene call, TRBD1, goes unchecked for lack of DNA. CDR1 and CDR2 from the germline V gene are MDHEN and SYDVKM. This CDR3 has 15 amino acids. Here the CDR3 reads CASRSPGGQGNEQFF.

The V and J genes are TRBV6-6 and TRBJ2-1; the TCRdb D gene call, TRBD2, has no DNA to confirm it. CDR1 MNHNY and CDR2 SVGAGI come from the germline V gene (reference sequence). The CDR3 has 15 residues. CDR3 sequence: CASSPSGGAGNEQFF.

V is TRBV5-6 and J is TRBJ2-7; TCRdb picks TRBD1, but there is no DNA to check that call. This CDR3 region has 16 residues. Germline V gene sequence: CDR1 SGHDT, CDR2 YYEEEE. The CDR3 reads CASSLVVGTRTYEQYF.

J is TRBJ2-1 and V is TRBV19; TCRdb's D gene call, TRBD1, goes unchecked for lack of DNA. This CDR3 comprises 12 residues. Per the germline V gene, CDR1 is LNHDA and CDR2 is SQIVND (reference sequence). The CDR3 loop is CASSRGYNEQFF.

The chain employs TRBV21-1 and TRBJ1-4; TCRdb names TRBD1, which stays unverified in the absence of DNA. TRBV21-1 is a listed pseudogene. This CDR3 has 14 amino acids. The CDR3 is CASLRGTRLEKLFF.

The V gene is TRBV29-1, the J gene TRBJ2-5; the TRBD1 assignment by TCRdb is unverifiable without DNA. This CDR3 has 12 amino acids. Germline assignment: CDR1 SQVTM and CDR2 ANQGSEA. This CDR3 is CSHQGVEETQYF.

This rearrangement joins TRBV4-2 to TRBJ2-2. CDR1 and CDR2 from the germline V gene are LGHNA and YNFKEQ. The CDR3 has 15 amino acids. The CDR3 sequence is CASSQVAVNTGELFF.

This rearrangement joins TRBV10-2 to TRBJ2-1; lacking DNA, the TRBD2 call made by TCRdb goes unchecked. The length of the CDR3 is 15 residues. Germline lookup yields CDR1 WSHSY and CDR2 SAAADI. CDR3 loop: CASSVALNSYNEQFF.

The CDR3 spells CASSISWTVENNEQFF. The V and J genes are TRBV19 and TRBJ2-1; as DNA is missing, the TRBD1 call by TCRdb cannot be tested. This CDR3 has 16 residues. CDR1 and CDR2 (germline): LNHDA, SQIVND (reference sequence).